Below are 29 T cell receptor beta chains sequenced from a single sample in a study of T-cell reconstitution after alpha-beta-depleted transplantation in children. The library targeted TCRbeta and was prepared with unique molecular identifiers. TCRdb re-derived calls from the PCR reads in MiXCR, one entry per CDR3 protein. Altogether 130,000 to 150,000 distinct CDR3 sequences are present, about 9% being singletons, with the ten largest covering less than 20%. Here the sequenced sample was PBMCs, mostly from graft donor cells, taken 180 days after TCRalphabeta/CD19-depleted stem cell transplant. All receptors derive from a female patient aged 2-9 years who had a stem cell transplant for congenital amegakaryocytic thrombocytopenia, so the T cells may come from the graft donor.

This clonotype was seen only a few times. J is TRBJ2-7 and V is TRBV7-9; D not resolved. Trimming took 1 base from V and 4 from J, leaving 8 bases between them. CDR1 and CDR2 from the germline V gene are SEHNR and FQNEAQ (reference sequence). The CDR3 has 13 residues. The CDR3 DNA is TGTGCCAGCAGCTTAGACCCCGAGTACGAGCAGTACTTC. Its translation: CASSLDPEYEQYF.

Only a few counts were recorded for this clonotype. The chain recombines TRBV15 with TRBJ2-1, with 14 bases that match TRBD2. The V gene end was trimmed by 3 bases and the J gene end by 10 bases; junction bases not matched to a gene: 11. Germline CDR1 and CDR2: LNHNV and YYDKDF (reference sequence). The CDR3 runs to 17 residues. The CDR3, as DNA: TGTGCCACCAGCAGTGATTGGACTAGCGGGGGGAGGGGCGAGCAGTTCTTC. Amino acids: CATSSDWTSGGRGEQFF.

In the case of this clonotype: A read error is possible here, since a much larger clone lies one base away. The chain recombines TRBV12-3 or TRBV12-4 with TRBJ2-7; D is undetermined. The V end lost 3 bases, the J end lost 9 bases, and 9 bases lay between the germline ends. The length of the CDR3 is 11 residues. The CDR3 DNA is TGTGCCAGCAGTTTGAGAGGCAGGCAGTACTTC. As protein: CASSLRGRQYF.

This clonotype was seen at least ten times. The chain has TRBV7-6 and TRBJ1-1; TRBD1 might be the D (6 bases). Trimming cost V 2 bases and J 7 bases, with 11 bases left between them. This CDR3 is 13 amino acids long. Germline V gene lookup returns CDR1 SGHVS and CDR2 FNYEAQ. This chain's CDR3 is CASSLRGGLEAFF. CDR3 DNA: TGTGCCAGCAGCTTAAGGGGGGGCCTTGAAGCTTTCTTT.

V usage is TRBV12-3 or TRBV12-4 and J usage is TRBJ2-5; D gene ambiguous. The CDR3 spans 14 residues. V shed 0 bases and J shed 5 bases, with 10 bases lying between them. The CDR3 loop reads CASSLAASYETQYF. CDR3 bases: TGTGCCAGCAGTTTAGCGGCGTCATACGAGACCCAGTACTTC.

This chain uses TRBV12-3 or TRBV12-4 with TRBJ2-1; D possibly corresponds to TRBD2 (5 bases). The CDR3 contains 12 residues. The germline V and J ends were trimmed by 7 bases and 14 bases, with 18 bases remaining between them. The CDR3 region has the DNA TGTGCCAGCAATGACCAGAGCGGAGTTAAGTTCTTC. Protein: CASNDQSGVKFF.

At least ten counts were recorded for this clonotype. The V gene is TRBV11-2, the J gene TRBJ2-7; D is undetermined. This CDR3 is built from 15 residues. Germline CDR1 is SGHAT and CDR2 is FQNNGV. Trimming pared 3 bases from V and 3 bases from J, leaving 15 bases between. CDR3 sequence: CASSLRSGYHYEQYF. CDR3 DNA: TGTGCCAGCAGCTTGCGATCAGGCTACCACTACGAGCAGTACTTC. The full variable domain, rest sourced from reference TRBV11-2 and TRBJ2-7, is EAGVAQSPRYKIIEKRQSVAFWCNPISGHATLYWYQQILGQGPKLLIQFQNNGVVDDSQLPKDRFSAERLKGVDSTLKIQPAKLEDSAVYLCASSLRSGYHYEQYFGPGTRLTVT.

Concerning this clonotype itself: A read error may be the cause here, since a much bigger clone is one base away. The genes are TRBV5-1 and TRBJ2-2; the match to TRBD1 covers 10 bases. In germline, CDR1 is SGHRS, CDR2 YFSETQ. CDR3 length equals 16 residues. Here the CDR3 DNA reads TGCGACAGCAGCCCGGGACAGGGGACGAACACCGGGGAGCTGTTTTTT. Encoded protein: CDSSPGQGTNTGELFF.

The table lists this clonotype with a few counts. V is TRBV20-1 and J is TRBJ2-7, with D perhaps matching TRBD1 (5 bases). The V and J ends lost 2 bases and 2 bases respectively, with 22 bases between them. Germline lookup yields CDR1 DFQATT and CDR2 SNEGSKA (reference sequence). The CDR3 is 17 residues long. The CDR3 loop is CSARTLRLDSRPYEQYF. The DNA of the CDR3 is TGCAGTGCTAGAACCTTACGGCTTGACAGCCGCCCCTACGAGCAGTACTTC.

Concerning this clonotype: This could be a read error, since a much larger clone is one nucleotide away. Without the conserved terminal phenylalanine or tryptophan, this CDR3 likely stems from a read error. This CDR3 reads CASSFLAGGFSEQFL. The CDR3 DNA follows: TGCGCCAGCAGCTTCCTAGCGGGAGGTTTCAGTGAGCAGTTCCTC. The chain uses TRBV5-1 and TRBJ2-1, with TRBD2 matching over 11 bases. Per germline, CDR1 SGHRS and CDR2 YFSETQ. The CDR3 is 15 residues long. V lost 2 bases, J lost 9 bases, and 7 bases stayed unmatched.

This clonotype was recorded many times. The rearrangement joins TRBV20-1 to TRBJ2-1; 12 bases map to TRBD2. The CDR3 covers 13 residues. Trimming cost V 5 bases and J 12 bases; bases outside gene matches: 8. CDR1 and CDR2 (germline): DFQATT, SNEGSKA (reference sequence). CDR3 bases: TGCAGTGCTTCGACTAGCGGGAGTTCAACGCAGTTCTTC. Its protein is CSASTSGSSTQFF.

In its sample, this clonotype was seen many times. The genes are TRBV19 and TRBJ1-5, with 8 bases matching TRBD1. With V trimmed by 4 bases and J by 2 bases, 1 base remained unmatched. Germline V gene data show CDR1 as LNHDA and CDR2 as SQIVND (reference sequence). CDR3 length: 14 residues. CDR3 region: CASSTTGGNQPQHF. The CDR3 region has the DNA TGTGCCAGTAGTACGACAGGGGGCAATCAGCCCCAGCATTTT.

This clonotype has a handful of counts. The chain has TRBV30 and TRBJ2-3; 8 bases line up with TRBD1. Germline CDR1 reads GTSNPN; CDR2 reads SVGIG (reference sequence). Losses at the gene ends were 1 base for V and 1 base for J; bases not matched to a gene: 1. The CDR3 sequence is 14 residues long. CDR3 sequence reads: CAWSGGQGTDTQYF. The CDR3 nucleotides are TGTGCCTGGAGTGGGGGACAGGGCACAGATACGCAGTATTTT. Supplemented by reference TRBV30 and TRBJ2-3, the full variable domain reads SQTIHQWPATLVQPVGSPLSLECTVEGTSNPNLYWYRQAAGRGLQLLFYSVGIGQISSEVPQNLSASRPQDRQFILSSKKLLLSDSGFYLCAWSGGQGTDTQYFGPGTRLTVL.

This clonotype showed up just a few times. The chain employs TRBV4-1 and TRBJ1-1; D is uncertain. Germline CDR1 is MGHRA and CDR2 is YSYEKL. The V and J ends lost 4 bases and 4 bases respectively, with 10 bases between them. The length of the CDR3 is 13 residues. This chain's CDR3 is CASSPTQGTEAFF. DNA of the CDR3: TGCGCCAGCAGCCCCACCCAAGGCACTGAAGCTTTCTTT.

The chain joins TRBV7-9 to TRBJ2-4, with D possibly TRBD2 on 5 matching bases. V gave up 2 bases and J gave up 8 bases, with 19 bases separating them. The CDR3 extends over 16 amino acids. Germline V lookup: CDR1 SEHNR, CDR2 FQNEAQ (reference sequence). The CDR3 sequence: CASSLSWSSPEDIQYF. CDR3 DNA sequence: TGTGCCAGCAGCTTAAGTTGGTCTAGCCCCGAGGACATTCAGTACTTC.

The sample holds many counts of this clonotype. The V gene is TRBV12-3 or TRBV12-4, the J gene TRBJ2-5; D is unresolved. Trimming stripped 4 bases from V and 0 bases from J, with 12 bases between. There are 15 residues in the CDR3. CDR3 protein: CASSWVSKYQETQYF. The CDR3 DNA sequence: TGTGCCAGCAGTTGGGTCTCCAAATACCAAGAGACCCAGTACTTC.

This clonotype was detected many times. J is TRBJ2-7 and V is TRBV11-2; TRBD1 matches at 9 bases. The CDR3 loop spans 14 amino acids. From germline, CDR1 is SGHAT and CDR2 FQNNGV. With V trimmed by 0 bases and J by 5 bases, 2 bases remained unmatched. The CDR3 sequence: CASSLDWDRDEQYF. As DNA, the CDR3 is TGTGCCAGCAGCTTAGATTGGGACAGGGACGAGCAGTACTTC.

This clonotype was seen at least ten times. V usage is TRBV20-1 and J usage is TRBJ2-3, with D hard to call. Germline loops: CDR1 DFQATT, CDR2 SNEGSKA (reference sequence). Trimming stripped 0 bases from V and 6 bases from J, with 19 bases between. The CDR3 has 16 amino acids. In DNA, the CDR3 is TGCAGTGCTAGAGAGGGGTTTCTAGGGTTGGGGGATACGCAGTATTTT. It yields the protein CSAREGFLGLGDTQYF.

In its sample, this clonotype was seen a few times. This chain joins TRBV24-1 and TRBJ2-1; the D gene is possibly TRBD1 (7 bases). This CDR3 region has 10 residues. From germline, CDR1 is KGHDR and CDR2 SFDVKD. The V and J ends lost 12 bases and 13 bases respectively, with 15 bases between them. The CDR3 here is CAAGTVRQFF. CDR3 DNA: TGTGCCGCGGGGACAGTTCGACAGTTCTTC.

At least ten counts were recorded for this clonotype. V and J are TRBV24-1 and TRBJ2-5; possibly TRBD1 for D (5 bases). Germline-derived CDR1 and CDR2 are KGHDR and SFDVKD. Deletions cut 3 bases from V and 0 bases from J, with 10 bases between. The CDR3 length is 15 residues. The CDR3 region is CATSDPDTYQETQYF. The CDR3 bases are TGTGCCACCAGTGATCCGGACACCTACCAAGAGACCCAGTACTTC.

This clonotype was seen a few times. This chain connects TRBV7-9 to TRBJ2-7, with a tentative D call TRBD1 (5 bases). Trimming cost V 4 bases and J 5 bases, with 24 bases left between them. CDR1 is SEHNR, CDR2 FQNEAQ, per germline (reference sequence). The CDR3 covers 17 residues. CDR3 region: CASSYNSGIRTGDEQYF. For the CDR3, the DNA is TGTGCCAGCAGCTACAACTCAGGGATTCGGACCGGTGACGAGCAGTACTTC.

This clonotype was seen many times. The chain joins TRBV27 to TRBJ1-2, with a possible D match to TRBD1 (6 bases). Per germline, CDR1 MNHEY and CDR2 SMNVEV (reference sequence). The CDR3 extends over 14 amino acids. V lost 0 bases and J lost 3, with 8 bases in between. The CDR3 DNA sequence: TGTGCCAGCAGTTTATCCCGACAGGACTATGGCTACACCTTC. This codes for CASSLSRQDYGYTF.

This clonotype came up many times. This chain joins TRBV5-4 and TRBJ2-3; D might be TRBD1 (5 bases). This CDR3 is built from 14 residues. Deletions cut 0 bases from V and 6 bases from J, with 11 bases between. Germline V gene sequence: CDR1 SGHNT, CDR2 YYREEE (reference sequence). CDR3 DNA: TGTGCCAGCAGCTTGGACCTCCAGGGCGATACGCAGTATTTT. This translates into CASSLDLQGDTQYF.

At least ten counts were recorded for this clonotype. The rearrangement uses TRBV10-3 and TRBJ1-1; TRBD1 is a possible D gene (6 bases). With 3 bases removed from V and 6 bases from J, the gap between germline ends came to 8 bases. The CDR3 spans 12 residues. Germline CDR1 is ENHRY and CDR2 is SYGVKD. CDR3 residues: CAISEGGSEAFF. The CDR3 nucleotides are TGTGCCATCAGTGAAGGGGGTTCTGAAGCTTTCTTT.

This clonotype was observed many times. This chain joins TRBV5-1 and TRBJ2-3; D is ambiguous. This CDR3 spans 11 amino acids. Germline lookup yields CDR1 SGHRS and CDR2 YFSETQ. V shed 0 bases and J shed 6 bases, with 2 bases lying between them. The CDR3 DNA is TGCGCCAGCAGCTTGGAGGATACGCAGTATTTT. Translated, it gives CASSLEDTQYF.

This clonotype was detected ten times or more. The chain couples TRBV5-4 to TRBJ2-3; TRBD2 agrees at 11 bases. The CDR3 is 19 amino acids. J was trimmed by 4 bases and V by 0 bases; bases with no gene match: 13. Germline V CDR1 and CDR2: SGHNT, YYREEE (reference sequence). The DNA of the CDR3 is TGTGCCAGCAGCTTGGGGCTAGCGGGGGGCCCCACCCCGGCAGATACGCAGTATTTT. It specifies CASSLGLAGGPTPADTQYF.

This clonotype was counted many times. This rearrangement joins TRBV10-3 to TRBJ2-7, with 10 bases fitting TRBD1. Per germline, CDR1 ENHRY and CDR2 SYGVKD. The CDR3 sequence is 14 residues long. J lost 1 base, V lost 4 bases, and 1 base had no gene match. This CDR3 is CAISGTGGSYEQYF. CDR3 nucleotides: TGTGCCATCAGTGGGACAGGGGGTTCCTACGAGCAGTACTTC.

This clonotype was observed a few times. The CDR3 loop is CASSLGGSGANQPQHF. Here the CDR3 DNA reads TGCGCCAGCAGCCTTGGAGGGAGCGGGGCCAATCAGCCCCAGCATTTT. The rearrangement joins TRBV5-1 to TRBJ1-5; D possibly corresponds to TRBD1 (5 bases). Trimming cost V 4 bases and J 3 bases, with 17 bases left between them. This CDR3 is 16 amino acids long. The V gene's germline CDR1 is SGHRS and CDR2 YFSETQ. The full variable domain, with the rest looked up from reference TRBV5-1 and TRBJ1-5, is KAGVTQTPRYLIKTRGQQVTLSCSPISGHRSVSWYQQTPGQGLQFLFEYFSETQRNKGNFPGRFSGRQFSNSRSEMNVSTLELGDSALYLCASSLGGSGANQPQHFGDGTRLSIL.

The V gene is TRBV5-1, the J gene TRBJ2-1; D is perhaps TRBD1 (6 bases). Trimming stripped 7 bases from V and 6 bases from J, with 14 bases between. Germline CDR1 SGHRS, CDR2 YFSETQ. The CDR3 has 13 residues. The CDR3 nucleotides are TGCGCCAGCTCTATACAGGGTGTCAATGAGCAGTTCTTC. Translation gives CASSIQGVNEQFF.